Listed below are T cell receptor beta chains from one sample, sequenced in a study of blood T cell repertoires in COVID-19. The assay was immunoSEQ multiplex PCR, and TCRdb's table has in-frame clones only and misses some. Here the sample spans 130,000 or so clones, 80% to 90% being singletons. Sample: peripheral blood. Every receptor here comes from a human donor in a cohort sampled during active COVID-19. CDR3s include the opening cysteine and the closing phenylalanine or tryptophan. D genes are given only for firm matches. The listing skips clone size in some rows; elsewhere it reads once, few, many or a size class.

TRBV12-3/TRBV12-4	-	TRBJ2-5	-	CASSSYRALYF	TGTGCCAGCAGTTCTTACAGGGCCTTGTACTTC
TRBV10-3	TRBD2	TRBJ2-7	-	CATGGGRYHEQYF	TGTGCCACCGGGGGGGGGCGCTACCACGAGCAGTACTTC
TRBV9	TRBD1	TRBJ1-1	once	CASSVGGQAWPEGAFF	TGTGCCAGCAGCGTAGGGGGACAGGCCTGGCCAGAAGGGGCTTTCTTT
TRBV7-2	-	TRBJ2-3	once	CASSPYMSTDTQYF	TGTGCCAGCAGCCCCTATATGAGCACAGATACGCAGTATTTT
TRBV10-3	-	TRBJ2-3	-	CAISERAGLTDTQYF	TGTGCCATCAGTGAGCGGGCGGGCCTCACAGATACGCAGTATTTT
TRBV11-2	-	TRBJ1-6	few	CASRDGSWEGNSPLHF	TGTGCCAGCAGGGACGGATCATGGGAGGGGAATTCACCCCTCCACTTT
TRBV11-3	TRBD1	TRBJ1-1	once	CASSLGTGDEAFF	TGTGCCAGCAGCTTAGGGACAGGGGATGAAGCTTTCTTT
TRBV7-2	-	TRBJ2-7	-	CASGGFYEQYF	TGTGCCAGCGGGGGCTTCTACGAGCAGTACTTC
TRBV19	-	TRBJ1-1	-	CASRGQTNTEAFF	TGTGCCAGTAGAGGACAGACGAACACTGAAGCTTTCTTT
TRBV9	TRBD1	TRBJ2-7	-	CASSVGGTGVEQYF	TGTGCCAGCAGCGTCGGGGGGACAGGGGTCGAGCAGTACTTC
TRBV4-1	-	TRBJ1-2	once	CASSQDLEQGSAYGYTF	TGCGCCAGCAGCCAAGATCTCGAGCAGGGGAGCGCCTATGGCTACACCTTC
TRBV28	TRBD2	TRBJ2-7	-	CASRPGLRYEQYF	TGTGCCAGCAGACCGGGACTAAGGTACGAGCAGTACTTC
TRBV5-1	-	TRBJ2-3	-	CASSLKNRADTQYF	TGCGCCAGCAGCTTGAAGAACAGGGCAGATACGCAGTATTTT
TRBV28	-	TRBJ1-2	-	CASSPGIGTYYGYTF	TGTGCCAGCAGCCCGGGAATCGGGACATACTATGGCTACACCTTC
TRBV5-1	-	TRBJ2-1	-	CASSLARDLLTEQFF	TGCGCCAGCAGCTTGGCCCGGGACTTACTAACTGAGCAGTTCTTC
TRBV30	-	TRBJ2-1	-	CAWSGGEGPYNEQFF	TGTGCCTGGAGTGGGGGCGAAGGCCCCTACAATGAGCAGTTCTTC
TRBV7-2	-	TRBJ2-5	once	CASSLKPGETQYF	TGTGCCAGCAGCTTAAAGCCCGGGGAGACCCAGTACTTC
TRBV11-3	-	TRBJ2-1	-	CASSPGRESSYNEQFF	TGTGCCAGCAGCCCCGGACGGGAGAGCTCCTACAATGAGCAGTTCTTC
TRBV5-4	TRBD2	TRBJ2-5	once	CASSLVSSGETQYF	TGTGCCAGCAGCTTGGTATCTAGCGGAGAGACCCAGTACTTC
TRBV1	-	TRBJ2-3	once	CTSSRGYRTDTQYF	TGCACCAGCAGCCGCGGCTACCGCACAGATACGCAGTATTTT
TRBV6-5	TRBD1	TRBJ1-4	-	CASRGQGRSEKLFF	TGTGCCAGCAGAGGACAGGGCAGGAGTGAAAAACTGTTTTTT
TRBV6-2/TRBV6-3	TRBD1	TRBJ1-1	-	CASSWGTGSGTEAFF	TGTGCCAGCAGTTGGGGGACAGGGTCCGGCACTGAAGCTTTCTTT
TRBV5-1	TRBD2	TRBJ2-7	-	CASSSSGGSYEQYF	TGCGCCAGCAGCTCCAGCGGGGGCTCCTACGAGCAGTACTTC
TRBV18	-	TRBJ1-3	-	CASSPPGHQGNTIYF	TGTGCCAGCTCACCGCCGGGACACCAAGGAAACACCATATATTTT
TRBV28	-	TRBJ2-7	-	CASSNYEQYF	TGTGCCAGCAGCAACTACGAGCAGTACTTC
TRBV5-1	-	TRBJ2-7	-	CASSPRTDGYEQYF	TGCGCCAGCAGCCCTCGGACAGACGGCTACGAGCAGTACTTC
TRBV6-6	TRBD1	TRBJ1-6	few	CASSWRTGRSPLHF	TGTGCCAGCAGTTGGAGGACAGGGCGCTCACCCCTCCACTTT
TRBV6-5	-	TRBJ1-4	-	CASSTRGRDEKLFF	TGTGCCAGCAGCACTCGGGGGAGAGATGAAAAACTGTTTTTT
TRBV18	-	TRBJ1-6	-	CASHGQSSSYNSPLHF	TGTGCCAGCCACGGACAGTCGAGCTCCTATAATTCACCCCTCCACTTT
TRBV7-9	-	TRBJ2-1	-	CASSLGQSYNEQFF	TGTGCCAGCAGCTTGGGGCAGTCCTACAATGAGCAGTTCTTC
TRBV6-5	-	TRBJ2-1	-	CASGGLYNEQFF	TGTGCCAGCGGGGGCCTGTACAATGAGCAGTTCTTC
TRBV18	TRBD2	TRBJ2-1	-	CASSPPLSERGRFYNEQFF	TGTGCCAGCTCACCACCTCTATCGGAGCGGGGGCGATTCTACAATGAGCAGTTCTTC
TRBV10-1	TRBD2	TRBJ2-3	-	CASSGLAMGQYF	TGCGCCAGCAGCGGACTAGCGATGGGGCAGTATTTT
TRBV19	TRBD2	TRBJ2-4	-	CASSLSSSGGAGNIQYF	TGTGCCAGTAGTCTATCCTCTAGCGGGGGGGCCGGAAACATTCAGTACTTC
TRBV11-2	-	TRBJ1-6	few	CASTPARVSSPLHF	TGTGCCAGCACCCCGGCCAGGGTATCTTCACCCCTCCACTTT
TRBV5-4	-	TRBJ2-5	-	CASTDGQRGAIQETQYF	TGTGCCAGCACCGACGGCCAACGGGGGGCTATTCAAGAGACCCAGTACTTC
TRBV7-2	-	TRBJ1-3	-	CASMRQGSAGNTIYF	TGTGCCAGCATGCGTCAGGGAAGCGCTGGAAACACCATATATTTT
TRBV10-1	TRBD1	TRBJ1-1	-	CASSEAGTGSSGAFF	TGCGCCAGCAGTGAGGCCGGGACAGGGTCGTCCGGGGCTTTCTTT
TRBV10-1	-	TRBJ1-2	many	CASSEARNYGYTF	TGCGCCAGCAGTGAGGCGAGAAACTATGGCTACACCTTC
TRBV5-1	-	TRBJ2-7	-	CASRKQPDRGYEQYF	TGCGCCAGCAGAAAGCAGCCCGATAGGGGCTACGAGCAGTACTTC
TRBV27	TRBD2	TRBJ2-1	-	CASSNLAGVLNEQFF	TGTGCCAGCAGTAACCTAGCGGGGGTTTTAAATGAGCAGTTCTTC
TRBV29-1	-	TRBJ2-5	-	CSVKRVMETQYF	TGCAGCGTTAAGAGGGTGATGGAGACCCAGTACTTC
TRBV6-2/TRBV6-3	TRBD2	TRBJ2-7	-	CASSYGMTSSEVYEQYF	TGTGCCAGCAGTTACGGGATGACTAGCAGTGAGGTCTACGAGCAGTACTTC
TRBV6-5	-	TRBJ1-2	-	CASSTYSGNYGYTF	TGTGCCAGCAGTACTTACTCAGGCAACTATGGCTACACCTTC
TRBV19	-	TRBJ1-4	-	CASSIDLGLDEKLFF	TGTGCCAGTAGTATAGATTTGGGGCTCGATGAAAAACTGTTTTTT
TRBV5-1	-	TRBJ2-1	-	CASSLWAGANNEQFF	TGCGCCAGCAGCTTGTGGGCGGGGGCGAATAATGAGCAGTTCTTC